Each of the 15 T cell receptor beta chains below was sequenced from the same sample in a study of blood T cell repertoires in COVID-19. Assay: immunoSEQ multiplex PCR; the TCRdb copy retains only in-frame clones and omits some. Of about 430,000 clones listed, roughly 90% were seen once; the top ten hold around 0.91%. Sequenced: PBMCs or T cells enriched from blood (not recorded which). These receptors were collected from a woman aged 25 to 39 with acute COVID-19.

This rearrangement joins TRBV7-9 to TRBJ1-1; D gene ambiguous. Looked up from germline, CDR1 is SEHNR and CDR2 is FQNEAQ (reference sequence). The ends were cut back, 4 bases at V and 3 bases at J, with 3 bases in the middle. This CDR3 contains 11 residues. CDR3 bases: TGTGCCAGCAGCTCGGACACTGAAGCTTTCTTT. It is translated as CASSSDTEAFF.

V gene TRBV9 combines with J gene TRBJ1-1; D perhaps matches TRBD1 (5 bases). Germline V gene data show CDR1 as SGDLS and CDR2 as YYNGEE. Trimming removed 0 bases at V and 5 bases at J, with 14 bases between. CDR3 length: 15 amino acids. CDR3 in DNA: TGTGCCAGCAGCGTAGCTCTCCAGGGAGGGACTGAAGCTTTCTTT. The encoded protein is CASSVALQGGTEAFF.

The chain carries TRBV9 and TRBJ1-1, with D unclear. The CDR3 is 12 amino acids. The V end was cut by 3 bases, the J end by 4 bases, with 7 bases between. Per germline, CDR1 SGDLS and CDR2 YYNGEE. The CDR3 sequence is CASSGLGTEAFF. The CDR3 nucleotides are TGTGCCAGCAGCGGTCTCGGCACTGAAGCTTTCTTT.

This chain uses TRBV9 with TRBJ2-3, with TRBD2 matching over 12 bases. Germline V gene data show CDR1 as SGDLS and CDR2 as YYNGEE. This CDR3 spans 17 amino acids. Losses at the gene ends were 4 bases for V and 3 bases for J; bases not matched to a gene: 9. CDR3 sequence: CASSSPSLAGGTDTQYF. The CDR3, as DNA: TGTGCCAGCAGCTCACCCTCACTAGCGGGGGGAACAGATACGCAGTATTTT.

The genes are TRBV6-5 and TRBJ2-5; D is possibly TRBD2 (6 bases). This CDR3 comprises 15 residues. The germline CDR1 and CDR2 sequences are MNHEY and SVGAGI. V was pared by 6 bases and J by 1 base, with 15 bases between. CDR3 DNA: TGTGCCAGCAGAAGCTTGGGTAGCGGCCAAGAGACCCAGTACTTC. Translated, it gives CASRSLGSGQETQYF.

This sequence joins TRBV9 and TRBJ1-1; 7 bases line up with TRBD1. Unmatched junction bases numbered 9, after V lost 4 bases and J lost 3 bases. The CDR3 is made up of 15 amino acids. The germline gives CDR1 SGDLS, CDR2 YYNGEE. For the CDR3, the DNA is TGTGCCAGCAGCCCAAGGACAGGAGGTTACACTGAAGCTTTCTTT. Its protein is CASSPRTGGYTEAFF.

The chain links TRBV9 to TRBJ2-7; 8 nucleotides line up with TRBD2. CDR1 is SGDLS and CDR2 is YYNGEE in the germline V gene. V lost 2 bases, J lost 0 bases, and 4 bases stayed unmatched. CDR3 length: 15 amino acids. The CDR3: CASSVSAGGSYEQYF. Written as DNA, the CDR3 is TGTGCCAGCAGCGTTTCCGCGGGGGGCTCCTACGAGCAGTACTTC.

This clone has just one count. The rearrangement links TRBV27 to TRBJ2-2, with 10 bases identical to TRBD1. The CDR3 contains 17 residues. J gave up 4 bases and V 7 bases, and 12 bases lay outside the gene matches. Germline CDR1 and CDR2: MNHEY and SMNVEV (reference sequence). The chain's CDR3 is CASKEKMDRGSTGELFF. CDR3 DNA sequence: TGTGCCAGCAAAGAAAAAATGGACAGGGGGAGCACCGGGGAGCTGTTTTTT.

The rearrangement uses TRBV19 and TRBJ2-1; 8 nucleotides agree with TRBD2. The CDR3 runs 16 residues. V trimming: 5 bases; J trimming: 1 base; junction bases outside the gene matches: 7. Germline-derived CDR1 and CDR2 are LNHDA and SQIVND (reference sequence). The CDR3: CASSRWSGGSYNEQFF. The CDR3 bases are TGTGCCAGTAGTCGTTGGAGCGGGGGATCCTACAATGAGCAGTTCTTC.

The rearrangement links TRBV6-1 to TRBJ2-7, with 11 bases that match TRBD2. The V gene's germline CDR1 is MNHNS and CDR2 SASEGT. This CDR3 is built from 16 residues. The ends lost 3 bases at V and 3 bases at J; junction bases unmatched: 7. As DNA, the CDR3 is TGTGCCAGCAGTGACCCCACTAGCGGGGGAAACTACGAGCAGTACTTC. Translation gives CASSDPTSGGNYEQYF.

The chain uses TRBV20-1 and TRBJ2-1, with 10 bases aligning to TRBD2. The V segment lost 3 bases and the J segment 13 bases; nucleotides outside the gene matches: 6. The CDR3 covers 12 residues. Germline lookup yields CDR1 DFQATT and CDR2 SNEGSKA (reference sequence). CDR3 coding DNA: TGCAGTGCTAGTCTCCTAGCGGGAGAACAGTTCTTC. Translating gives CSASLLAGEQFF.

This sequence joins TRBV18 and TRBJ2-7, with D possibly TRBD1 on 6 matching bases. The germline gives CDR1 KGHSH, CDR2 LQKENI. V was pared by 3 bases and J by 7 bases, with 13 bases between. CDR3 size: 13 residues. The CDR3 DNA follows: TGTGCCAGCTCACCGGGACAACTAGGGGAGCAGTACTTC. Translating gives CASSPGQLGEQYF. The full variable domain, its missing parts supplied by reference TRBV18 and TRBJ2-7, is NAGVMQNPRHLVRRRGQEARLRCSPMKGHSHVYWYRQLPEEGLKFMVYLQKENIIDESGMPKERFSAEFPKEGPSILRIQQVVRGDSAAYFCASSPGQLGEQYFGPGTRLTVT.

V and J are TRBV3-1 (or the pseudogene TRBV3-2) and TRBJ2-3, with 7 bases fitting TRBD2. CDR3 size: 15 residues. Per germline, CDR1 LGHDT and CDR2 YNNKEL (reference sequence). The V segment lost 1 base and the J segment 3 bases; nucleotides outside the gene matches: 4. As DNA, the CDR3 is TGTGCCAGCAGCCAAGGCGGGGGTCGTACAGATACGCAGTATTTT. It is translated as CASSQGGGRTDTQYF.

In its sample, this clone was seen once. The rearrangement uses TRBV7-8 and TRBJ1-4; tentatively, D is TRBD1 (5 bases). The ends were cut back, 3 bases at V and 7 bases at J, with 15 bases in the middle. The CDR3 contains 15 residues. Germline CDR1 SGHVS, CDR2 FQNEAQ. CDR3 amino acids: CASSLTGGVGEKLFF. The DNA of the CDR3 is TGTGCCAGCAGCTTGACCGGAGGGGTGGGTGAAAAACTGTTTTTT.

The chain carries TRBV10-3 and TRBJ1-1; 7 positions agree with TRBD1. V shed 3 bases and J 6 bases; nucleotides not matched to a gene: 4. Germline V gene lookup returns CDR1 ENHRY and CDR2 SYGVKD. This CDR3 contains 13 residues. The CDR3 bases are TGTGCCATCAGTGACCAGGGGGTTGCTGAAGCTTTCTTT. Its translation: CAISDQGVAEAFF.